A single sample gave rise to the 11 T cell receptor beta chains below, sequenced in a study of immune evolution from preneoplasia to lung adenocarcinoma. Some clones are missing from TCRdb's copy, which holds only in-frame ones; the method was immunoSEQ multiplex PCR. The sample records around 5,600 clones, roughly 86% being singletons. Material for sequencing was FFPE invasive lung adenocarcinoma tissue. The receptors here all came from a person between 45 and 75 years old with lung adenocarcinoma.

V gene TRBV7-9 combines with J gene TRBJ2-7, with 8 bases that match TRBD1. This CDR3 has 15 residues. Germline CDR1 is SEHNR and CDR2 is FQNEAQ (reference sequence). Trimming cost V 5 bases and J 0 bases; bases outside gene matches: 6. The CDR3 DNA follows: TGTGCCAGCAGCCCGGGGGACAGGCCCTCCTACGAGCAGTACTTC. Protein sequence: CASSPGDRPSYEQYF.

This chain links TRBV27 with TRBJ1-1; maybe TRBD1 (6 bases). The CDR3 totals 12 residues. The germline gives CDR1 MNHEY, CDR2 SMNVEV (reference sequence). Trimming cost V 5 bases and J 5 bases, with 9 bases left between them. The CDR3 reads CASSHRDTEAFF. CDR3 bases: TGTGCCAGCAGTCACAGGGATACTGAAGCTTTCTTT.

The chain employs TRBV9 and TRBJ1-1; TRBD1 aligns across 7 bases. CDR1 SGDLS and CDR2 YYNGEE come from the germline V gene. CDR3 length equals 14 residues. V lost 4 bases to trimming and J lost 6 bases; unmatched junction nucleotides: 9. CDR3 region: CASSSTGLGAEAFF. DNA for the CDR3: TGTGCCAGCAGCTCGACAGGGCTGGGGGCTGAAGCTTTCTTT.

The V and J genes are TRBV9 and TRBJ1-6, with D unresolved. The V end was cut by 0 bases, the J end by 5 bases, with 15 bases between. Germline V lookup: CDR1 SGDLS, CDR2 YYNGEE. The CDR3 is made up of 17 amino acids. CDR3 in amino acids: CASSVGDGYRNNSPLHF. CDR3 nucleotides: TGTGCCAGCAGCGTAGGAGACGGATATAGGAATAATTCACCCCTCCACTTT.

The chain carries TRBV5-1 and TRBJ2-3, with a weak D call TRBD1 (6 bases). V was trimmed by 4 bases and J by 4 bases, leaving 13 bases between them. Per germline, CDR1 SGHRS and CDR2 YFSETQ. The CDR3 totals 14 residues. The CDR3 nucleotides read TGCGCCAGCAGCCCGGACAGTTCTCCAGATACGCAGTATTTT. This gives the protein CASSPDSSPDTQYF.

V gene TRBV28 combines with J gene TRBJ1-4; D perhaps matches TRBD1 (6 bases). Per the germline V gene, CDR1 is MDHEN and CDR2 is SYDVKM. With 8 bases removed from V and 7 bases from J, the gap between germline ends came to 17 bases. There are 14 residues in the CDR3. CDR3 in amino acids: CASRLGGAGEKLFF. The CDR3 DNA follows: TGTGCCAGCCGTCTAGGGGGGGCAGGTGAAAAACTGTTTTTT.

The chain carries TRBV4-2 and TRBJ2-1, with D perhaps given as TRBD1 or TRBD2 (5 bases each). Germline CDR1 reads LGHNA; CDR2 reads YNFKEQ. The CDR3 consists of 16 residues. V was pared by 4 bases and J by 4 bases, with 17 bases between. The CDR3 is CASSPYTRSGYNEQFF. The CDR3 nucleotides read TGTGCCAGCAGCCCCTATACTAGATCAGGGTACAATGAGCAGTTCTTC.

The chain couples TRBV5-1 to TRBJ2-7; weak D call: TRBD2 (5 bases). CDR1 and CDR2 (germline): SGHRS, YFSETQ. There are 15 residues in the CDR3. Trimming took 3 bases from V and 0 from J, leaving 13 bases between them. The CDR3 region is CASSYDDYSSYEQYF. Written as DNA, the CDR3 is TGCGCCAGCAGCTACGATGACTATAGCTCCTACGAGCAGTACTTC.

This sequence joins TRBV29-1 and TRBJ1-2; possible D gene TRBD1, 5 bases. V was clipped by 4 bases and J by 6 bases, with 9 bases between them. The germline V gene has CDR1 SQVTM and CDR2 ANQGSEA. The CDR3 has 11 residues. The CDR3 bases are TGCAGCGTTGGCAGGGAGGATGGCTACACCTTC. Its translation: CSVGREDGYTF.

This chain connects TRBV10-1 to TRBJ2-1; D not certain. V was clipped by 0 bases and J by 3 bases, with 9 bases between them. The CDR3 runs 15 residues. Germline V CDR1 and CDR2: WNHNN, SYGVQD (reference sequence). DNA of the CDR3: TGCGCCAGCAGTGAGTCGGTAGGGTACTACAATGAGCAGTTCTTC. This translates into CASSESVGYYNEQFF.

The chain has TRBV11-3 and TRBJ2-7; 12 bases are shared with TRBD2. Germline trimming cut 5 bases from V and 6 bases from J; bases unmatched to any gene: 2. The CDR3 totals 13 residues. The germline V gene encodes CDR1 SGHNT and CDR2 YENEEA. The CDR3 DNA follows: TGTGCCAGCAGCCCGGGACTAGCGGGCGAGCAGTACTTC. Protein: CASSPGLAGEQYF.